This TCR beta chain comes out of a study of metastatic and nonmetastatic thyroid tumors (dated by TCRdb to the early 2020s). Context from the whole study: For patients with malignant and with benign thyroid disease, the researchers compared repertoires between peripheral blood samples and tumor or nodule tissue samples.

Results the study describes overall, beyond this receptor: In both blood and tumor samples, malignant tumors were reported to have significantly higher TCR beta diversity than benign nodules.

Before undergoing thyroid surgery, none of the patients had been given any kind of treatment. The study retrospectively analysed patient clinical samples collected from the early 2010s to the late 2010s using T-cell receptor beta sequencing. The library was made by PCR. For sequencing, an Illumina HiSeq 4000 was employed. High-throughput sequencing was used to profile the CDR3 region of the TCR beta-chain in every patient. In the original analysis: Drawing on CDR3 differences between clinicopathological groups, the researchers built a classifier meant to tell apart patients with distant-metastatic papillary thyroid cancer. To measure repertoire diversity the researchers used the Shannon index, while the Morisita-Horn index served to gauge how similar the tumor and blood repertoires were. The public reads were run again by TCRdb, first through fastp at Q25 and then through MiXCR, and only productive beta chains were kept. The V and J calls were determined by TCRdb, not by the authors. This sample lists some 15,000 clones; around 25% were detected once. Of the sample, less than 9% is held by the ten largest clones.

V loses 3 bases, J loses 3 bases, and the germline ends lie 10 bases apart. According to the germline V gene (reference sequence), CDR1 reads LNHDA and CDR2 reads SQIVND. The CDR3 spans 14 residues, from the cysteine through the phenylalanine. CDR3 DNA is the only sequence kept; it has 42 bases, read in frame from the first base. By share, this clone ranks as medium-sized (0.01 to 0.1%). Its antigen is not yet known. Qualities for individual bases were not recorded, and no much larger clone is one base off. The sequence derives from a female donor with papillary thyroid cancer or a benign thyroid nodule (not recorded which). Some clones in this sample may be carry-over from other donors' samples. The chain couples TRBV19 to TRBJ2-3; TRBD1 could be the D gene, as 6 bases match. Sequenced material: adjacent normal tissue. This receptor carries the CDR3 CASSITGTTDTQYF. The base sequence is TGTGCCAGTAGTATCACAGGGACGACAGATACGCAGTATTTT.